This T cell receptor beta chain was sequenced during a study of CD8+CD57+ T cells in acquired aplastic anemia. Study details: Healthy donors gave 10 million to 11 million reads on average for CD4+ cells. Study observations and caveats: Significant differences in CD8+ Simpson's diversity were not observed between patients and controls.

Trimming took 3 bases from V and 1 from J, leaving 8 bases between them. This CDR3 comprises 14 residues. Germline values: CDR1 MNHEY, CDR2 SMNVEV (reference sequence). Note on this clonotype: Its cognate antigen is unknown.

Both TCR beta VDJ combination and CDR3 sequence profiling were carried out. Genomic DNA was the template for this profiling. MiXCR, applied by TCRdb to the reads, yields one record per CDR3 protein. The profile shows over 100,000 distinct CDR3 sequences, less than 45% of them singletons. Sequencing input: sorted CD4+, CD8+, or CD8+CD57+ T cells (not recorded which) from PBMCs. The clonotype was recovered from a human donor in good health, serving as a control. This chain uses TRBV27 with TRBJ2-3; D remains unclear. The CDR3 spells CASSLSDGTDTQYF. The CDR3, as DNA: TGTGCCAGCAGTTTGAGTGACGGCACAGATACGCAGTATTTT.